This TCR beta chain was observed in a study of T cells in Graves' hyperthyroidism and ophthalmopathy. Whole-study context: Before treatment of any kind, peripheral blood was taken at initial diagnosis. Whole-study results and caveats: Model output signaled ophthalmopathy a median roughly 6.5 months ahead of onset. Blood held most thyroid clonotypes expanded above 0.001 frequency.

V lost 5 bases and J lost 10, with 14 bases in between. This CDR3 has 13 amino acids. The germline CDR1 and CDR2 sequences are KGHDR and SFDVKD. Points on this clonotype: Antigen specificity is unknown.

TCR beta CDR3 regions were amplified from RNA transcripts. The primer set for the first-round RT-PCR of the TCR CDR3 was HTBI. TCRdb re-derived calls from the multiplex PCR reads in MiXCR, one entry per CDR3 protein. The sample has hundreds of thousands of distinct CDR3 sequences, roughly 15% seen once. Fresh peripheral blood, more than 9 ml, yielded the PBMCs. This TCR was recovered from a woman aged 25 to 45 with Graves' hyperthyroidism. V is TRBV24-1 and J is TRBJ2-1, with D hard to call. Sequenced input: blood. The DNA for the CDR3 is TGTGCCACCAGTGGTTCAGGCACTGAGGAGCAGTTCTTC. It codes for CATSGSGTEEQFF.